The present entry profiles one T cell receptor beta chain with its context. The source of the sample is a study of blood T cell repertoires in COVID-19. Across the whole study: Acute and convalescent COVID-19 specimens originated in the United States, Italy and Spain. The analysed material was cDNA or gDNA that came from T cells, B-cell-depleted T cells, or PBMCs.

In the authors' workflow: The assay estimated nucleated cells by amplifying reference gene primers. Assay used: immunoSEQ multiplex PCR; TCRdb lists only in-frame clones, some missing. For V, J and clone size, that table is used; D and trimming come from the DNA. The sample carries 200,000 or so clones, more than 85% recorded once. The CDR3 totals 15 residues. Looked up from germline, CDR1 is SNHLY and CDR2 is FYNNEI. Deletions cut 2 bases from V and 1 base from J, with 11 bases between. V is TRBV2 and J is TRBJ2-5, with TRBD2 as a possible D gene (6 bases). The sequence was collected from a middle-aged man with active or convalescent COVID-19. The sequenced material came from peripheral blood. Here the CDR3 DNA reads TGTGCCAGCAGTGAAACGGGACTGATCCAAGAGACCCAGTACTTC. Translated: CASSETGLIQETQYF.